This T cell receptor (beta chain) stems from a study of glioma-infiltrating T cells. Findings and limits, study-wide: CDR3 overlap between tissue and blood was very small. Gliomas, especially low-grade, showed above-expected tissue-blood divergence; non-neoplastic patients showed below.

This clonotype was counted ten times or more. No antigen is known for it. The iRepertoire nested amplicon-rescue multiplex PCR amplified TCR alpha and beta CDR3s from RNA. TCRdb re-analysed the multiplex PCR reads in MiXCR, keeping a single row per CDR3 protein. The table shows some 110,000 distinct CDR3 sequences, with approximately 25% occurring only once. J lost 7 bases, V lost 4 bases, and 9 bases had no gene match. This CDR3 contains 14 residues. The rearrangement uses TRBV12-3 or TRBV12-4 and TRBJ2-7; TRBD2 matches 8 bases. The receptor was isolated from a human donor with low-grade glioma or glioblastoma, undergoing nonglioma brain surgery, or in good health (not recorded which). Material: glioma tissue, nonneoplastic brain tissue, or PBMCs (not recorded which). Written as DNA, the CDR3 is TGTGCCAGCAGTTCCCCGGGAGGGCCGAGGGAGCAGTACTTC. Amino acids: CASSSPGGPREQYF.